The 32 T cell receptor beta chains below were found in one sample sequenced in a study of metastatic and nonmetastatic thyroid tumors. Each patient came to thyroid surgery without any prior treatment (of any kind). TCRdb reanalyzed the PCR reads with MiXCR. This table has 91,000 or so clones, 12% appearing once. Sequenced sample: blood. Receptor source: a female donor with papillary thyroid cancer or a benign thyroid nodule (not recorded which). Some clones in this sample may be carry-over from other donors' samples.

The chain carries TRBV6-5 and TRBJ2-3; 7 bases are a match to TRBD2. Per germline, CDR1 MNHEY and CDR2 SVGAGI. V lost 2 bases and J lost 1; bases outside the gene matches: 6. The CDR3 contains 16 residues. The CDR3 nucleotides are TGTGCCAGCAGTTACAAATTCGCGGGGGGCACAGATACGCAGTATTTT. This encodes CASSYKFAGGTDTQYF.

This clone was counted ten times or more. This chain joins TRBV20-1 and TRBJ2-3, with TRBD2 matching 15 bases. This CDR3 spans 16 amino acids. Germline V gene data show CDR1 as DFQATT and CDR2 as SNEGSKA (reference sequence). Germline trimming cut 0 bases from V and 11 bases from J; bases unmatched to any gene: 9. The CDR3, as DNA: TGCAGTGCTAGAGATAATCGGCGGACTAGCGGGAGGGAGCAGTATTTT. This translates into CSARDNRRTSGREQYF.

This clone showed up just a few times. Its ends do not fully match the called genes, so a read error is possible. J is TRBJ1-4 and V is TRBV19, with D possibly matching TRBD1 (5 bases). CDR1 and CDR2 (germline): LNHDA, SQIVND (reference sequence). This CDR3 spans 14 amino acids. CDR3 coding DNA: TGTGTCAGTACCAATGGCGGGGGGTCGGGAAAACTGTTTTTT. This codes for CVSTNGGGSGKLFF.

This clone was observed at least ten times. The V and J genes are TRBV7-2 and TRBJ2-3; no firm D call. Germline CDR1 reads SGHTA; CDR2 reads FQGNSA. The length of the CDR3 is 13 residues. The germline V and J ends were trimmed by 5 bases and 3 bases, with 9 bases remaining between them. CDR3 region: CASSPRRTDTQYF. The CDR3, as DNA: TGTGCCAGCAGCCCAAGGCGGACAGATACGCAGTATTTT.

This clone was seen at least ten times. The V gene is TRBV7-2, the J gene TRBJ2-3; D remains unclear. Trimming took 5 bases from V and 3 from J, leaving 12 bases between them. Germline loops: CDR1 SGHTA, CDR2 FQGNSA. The CDR3 consists of 14 residues. CDR3 amino acids: CASSLRPETDTQYF. The CDR3 nucleotides are TGTGCCAGCAGCCTACGTCCTGAAACAGATACGCAGTATTTT.

This clone was seen ten or more times. J is TRBJ1-5 and V is TRBV28; D perhaps matches TRBD1 (5 bases). CDR3 size: 17 residues. Germline values: CDR1 MDHEN, CDR2 SYDVKM. V was clipped by 3 bases and J by 3 bases, with 18 bases between them. CDR3 sequence (DNA): TGTGCCAGCAGTTTCGGGAGAGGGGCCGATTTCAATCAGCCCCAGCATTTT. Translation: CASSFGRGADFNQPQHF.

This clone was counted ten times or more. The rearrangement links TRBV18 to TRBJ2-7; 13 positions agree with TRBD2. From germline, CDR1 is KGHSH and CDR2 LQKENI. Losses at the gene ends were 0 bases for V and 5 bases for J; bases not matched to a gene: 4. The CDR3 has 16 amino acids. This chain's CDR3 is CASSPPGLAGADEQYF. In DNA form, the CDR3 reads TGTGCCAGCTCACCACCCGGACTAGCGGGAGCGGACGAGCAGTACTTC.

Concerning this clone: It may be a read error: a sequence one base away is much more abundant. The chain couples TRBV11-2 to TRBJ2-3; D gene uncertain. The V end lost 0 bases, the J end lost 0 bases, and 7 bases lay between the germline ends. The CDR3 length is 15 residues. Germline V gives CDR1 SGHAT, CDR2 FQNNGV. The CDR3 nucleotides are TGTGCCAGCAGCTTAGACCCCGGAAGCACAGATACGCAGTATTTT. This gives the protein CASSLDPGSTDTQYF.

A few counts support this clone. This may be a read error, as it is one base from a much larger clone. The V gene is TRBV12-5, the J gene TRBJ2-1, with 10 bases identical to TRBD2. CDR3 length: 18 residues. Germline loops: CDR1 LGHNT, CDR2 FRNRAP. V was pared by 1 base and J by 9 bases, with 15 bases of the junction left unmatched. The CDR3 DNA reads as TGTGCTAGTGGTTTGGACCCGGTTAGCGGGAGGTTAGTGAGTGAGCAGTTCTTC. Its translation: CASGLDPVSGRLVSEQFF. The full variable domain, its missing parts supplied by reference TRBV12-5 and TRBJ2-1, is DARVTQTPRHKVTEMGQEVTMRCQPILGHNTVFWYRQTMMQGLELLAYFRNRAPLDDSGMPKDRFSAEMPDATLATLKIQPSEPRDSAVYFCASGLDPVSGRLVSEQFFGPGTRLTVL.

This clone was detected ten times or more. Here the CDR3 reads CASSLRTPLQETQYF. Here the CDR3 DNA reads TGTGCCAGCAGCTTAAGGACACCTCTCCAAGAGACCCAGTACTTC. This sequence joins TRBV13 and TRBJ2-5; D perhaps matches TRBD1 (5 bases). The germline CDR1 and CDR2 sequences are PRHDT and FYEKMQ (reference sequence). The CDR3 contains 15 residues. The V end lost 2 bases, the J end lost 1 base, and 11 bases lay between the germline ends.

This clone was detected many times. The chain employs TRBV5-6 and TRBJ1-5; possible D gene TRBD1, 6 bases. The germline V gene has CDR1 SGHDT and CDR2 YYEEEE. V was shortened by 0 bases and J by 6 bases, with 16 bases between the two germline ends. CDR3 length equals 16 residues. The CDR3 DNA reads as TGTGCCAGCAGCTTGGGGACAGCCGCCGGACGTCAGCCCCAGCATTTT. Amino acids: CASSLGTAAGRQPQHF.

This clone was seen at least ten times. The V and J genes are TRBV7-2 and TRBJ1-5, with a tentative D call TRBD1 (5 bases). Looked up from germline, CDR1 is SGHTA and CDR2 is FQGNSA. With 0 bases removed from V and 0 bases from J, the gap between germline ends came to 12 bases. The CDR3 runs to 17 residues. The CDR3 DNA is TGTGCCAGCAGCTTAGCGGGACTCCAGCATAGCAATCAGCCCCAGCATTTT. Its protein is CASSLAGLQHSNQPQHF.

CDR3 sequence: CASSDCAFWLDEKLFF. Written as DNA, the CDR3 is TGCGCCAGCAGTGATTGCGCATTTTGGCTAGATGAAAAACTGTTTTTT. The V and J genes are TRBV10-1 and TRBJ1-4, with D unclear. V was trimmed by 3 bases and J by 6 bases, leaving 17 bases between them. The V gene's germline CDR1 is WNHNN and CDR2 SYGVQD (reference sequence). This CDR3 region has 16 residues.

In the case of this clone: A much larger clonotype is one base distant, so this may be a read error. The rearrangement links TRBV7-9 to TRBJ2-4; D not certain. The germline CDR1 and CDR2 sequences are SEHNR and FQNEAQ (reference sequence). This CDR3 is 14 amino acids long. Trimming cost V 1 base and J 5 bases, with 9 bases left between them. The CDR3: CASSLGCTENIQYF. The CDR3 nucleotides are TGTGCCAGCAGCTTAGGGTGCACCGAAAACATTCAGTACTTC.

This clone was detected many times. The rearrangement joins TRBV28 to TRBJ1-5; maybe TRBD1 (5 bases). Germline V gene lookup returns CDR1 MDHEN and CDR2 SYDVKM. This CDR3 contains 15 residues. V was pared by 4 bases and J by 3 bases, with 13 bases between. As DNA, the CDR3 is TGTGCCAGCAGTTCCCCCGACAGCCACAATCAGCCCCAGCATTTT. Protein product: CASSSPDSHNQPQHF.

This clone was seen at least ten times. This rearrangement joins TRBV5-6 to TRBJ2-2; 8 bases are a match to TRBD2. The CDR3 loop spans 18 amino acids. CDR1 SGHDT and CDR2 YYEEEE come from the germline V gene. V dropped 0 bases and J dropped 8; count of bases not matched to a gene: 15. Written as DNA, the CDR3 is TGTGCCAGCAGCTTGGGACTAGCGCGACCGATAACCCAAGGGGAGCTGTTTTTT. This encodes CASSLGLARPITQGELFF.

This clone was seen ten or more times. The sample contains more than one DNA sequence encoding this CDR3. The rearrangement links TRBV28 to TRBJ1-2; the D is unclear. The V and J ends lost 5 bases and 4 bases respectively, with 11 bases between them. The CDR3 loop spans 13 amino acids. Germline V gene sequence: CDR1 MDHEN, CDR2 SYDVKM. This CDR3 is CASSMRVGYGYTF. Here the CDR3 DNA reads TGTGCCAGCAGTATGAGAGTAGGCTATGGCTACACCTTC.

With respect to this clone: Just one base apart from a much larger clone, this may be a read error. The chain employs TRBV7-3 and TRBJ2-3, with D possibly TRBD2 on 6 matching bases. The CDR3 contains 13 residues. Germline CDR1 and CDR2: SGHTA and FQGTGA. Trimming removed 8 bases at V and 4 bases at J, with 13 bases between. This CDR3 is CASSGVGSDTQYF. The CDR3 nucleotides are TGTGCCAGCTCGGGAGTGGGATCAGATACGCAGTATTTT.

This clone was found many times. This chain connects TRBV5-1 to TRBJ2-2; no definite D call. Trimming stripped 1 base from V and 6 bases from J, with 4 bases between. The CDR3 runs 12 residues. Germline CDR1 reads SGHRS; CDR2 reads YFSETQ. CDR3 DNA: TGCGCCAGCAGCTTGTTCGCCGGGGAGCTGTTTTTT. Encoded protein: CASSLFAGELFF.

Many counts were recorded for this clone. The CDR3 spells CASSVVEAPRETQYF. CDR3 in DNA: TGTGCCAGCAGCGTAGTAGAGGCTCCTCGGGAGACCCAGTACTTC. The chain couples TRBV9 to TRBJ2-5; D is unresolved. Per germline, CDR1 SGDLS and CDR2 YYNGEE. The CDR3 has 15 residues. V was clipped by 0 bases and J by 5 bases, with 14 bases between them.

Details on this clone: A much larger clone lies one base from this, so it may be a read error. This chain joins TRBV9 and TRBJ2-2; D is undetermined. V was clipped by 6 bases and J by 4 bases, with 10 bases between them. This CDR3 spans 13 amino acids. CDR1 is SGDLS, CDR2 YYNGEE, per germline. The CDR3 nucleotides read TGTGCCAGCACCTCACAAATCACCGGGGAGCTGTTTTTT. Protein product: CASTSQITGELFF.

This clone was counted at least ten times. V gene TRBV13 combines with J gene TRBJ1-1; possibly TRBD1 for D (6 bases). Germline values: CDR1 PRHDT, CDR2 FYEKMQ (reference sequence). This CDR3 is built from 14 residues. Trimming stripped 0 bases from V and 1 base from J, with 6 bases between. CDR3 bases: TGTGCCAGCAGCTTAGGAGGGGGGAACACTGAAGCTTTCTTT. It is translated as CASSLGGGNTEAFF.

Only a few counts were recorded for this clone. At one end, the junction sequence differs from germline, possibly due to a read error. The chain couples TRBV28 to TRBJ1-1; D unclear. This CDR3 comprises 13 residues. CDR1 and CDR2 (germline): MDHEN, SYDVKM. As DNA, the CDR3 is TGTGCCAGCATCAACCGTGGGCATACTGAGGCTTTCTTT. Its protein is CASINRGHTEAFF.

This clone was observed many times. V and J are TRBV12-3 or TRBV12-4 and TRBJ2-1; 11 nucleotides line up with TRBD2. V lost 2 bases to trimming and J lost 7 bases; unmatched junction nucleotides: 1. The CDR3 totals 14 residues. As DNA, the CDR3 is TGTGCCAGCAGTTTACTAGCGGGAGGAAATGAGCAGTTCTTC. Protein product: CASSLLAGGNEQFF.

This clone was picked up many times. V usage is TRBV12-3 or TRBV12-4 and J usage is TRBJ2-3, with 10 nucleotides matching TRBD2. There are 18 residues in the CDR3. V dropped 5 bases and J dropped 2; count of bases not matched to a gene: 13. CDR3 sequence: CASSLQHELAGNTDTQYF. CDR3 nucleotide sequence: TGTGCCAGCAGTCTTCAACACGAACTAGCGGGAAACACAGATACGCAGTATTTT.

This clone has ten or more counts. This rearrangement joins TRBV2 to TRBJ2-1; possible D gene TRBD2, 6 bases. Germline V gene data show CDR1 as SNHLY and CDR2 as FYNNEI. V was pared by 6 bases and J by 1 base, with 13 bases between. This CDR3 has 15 residues. This CDR3 is CASRAAEGSYNEQFF. The CDR3, as DNA: TGTGCCAGCAGGGCAGCGGAGGGGTCCTACAATGAGCAGTTCTTC.

This clone appeared many times. V gene TRBV6-2 or TRBV6-3 combines with J gene TRBJ2-7; tentative D call: TRBD2 (6 bases). CDR1 is MNHEY and CDR2 is SVGEGT in the germline V gene. The CDR3 is made up of 16 amino acids. Trimming removed 2 bases from V and 2 bases from J, with 16 bases in between. The CDR3 reads CASSYPPRDGTYEQYF. The DNA for the CDR3 is TGTGCCAGCAGTTACCCCCCGCGGGACGGCACCTACGAGCAGTACTTC.

This clone was seen at least ten times. This chain uses TRBV27 with TRBJ1-6; D is unclear. Germline V gene lookup returns CDR1 MNHEY and CDR2 SMNVEV (reference sequence). V was cut by 3 bases and J by 7 bases, with 4 bases left in between. This CDR3 contains 12 residues. The CDR3 sequence: CASSFANSPLHF. For the CDR3, the DNA is TGTGCCAGCAGTTTCGCCAATTCACCCCTCCACTTT.

This clone showed up many times. The V gene is TRBV19, the J gene TRBJ1-1; 9 bases match TRBD1. The CDR3 totals 14 residues. The V gene end was trimmed by 3 bases and the J gene end by 10 bases; junction bases not matched to a gene: 9. Germline V CDR1 and CDR2: LNHDA, SQIVND (reference sequence). The CDR3 loop is CASSINSGTGRAFF. The CDR3 region has the DNA TGTGCCAGTAGTATTAACTCCGGGACAGGGAGAGCTTTCTTT.

This clone was seen ten or more times. V usage is TRBV28 and J usage is TRBJ1-1; the D gene is possibly TRBD1 (6 bases). This CDR3 is built from 13 residues. V dropped 8 bases and J dropped 7 bases, with 17 bases sitting between them. Germline CDR1 is MDHEN and CDR2 is SYDVKM. The CDR3 loop reads CASRTAVPLEAFF. CDR3 bases: TGTGCCAGCCGGACAGCTGTCCCCCTTGAAGCTTTCTTT.

At least ten counts were recorded for this clone. This CDR3 reads CASSPGQHANSPLHF. CDR3 nucleotides: TGCGCCAGCAGCCCGGGACAACATGCCAATTCACCCCTCCACTTT. The chain employs TRBV5-1 and TRBJ1-6; possibly TRBD1 for D (6 bases). CDR3 length: 15 residues. The germline V gene encodes CDR1 SGHRS and CDR2 YFSETQ. V lost 4 bases and J lost 7, with 15 bases in between.

This clone was detected many times. CDR3: CASRGTVSTNEKLFF. In DNA, the CDR3 is TGCGCCAGCAGGGGGACGGTTTCAACTAATGAAAAACTGTTTTTT. The chain joins TRBV5-1 to TRBJ1-4; tentative D call: TRBD1 (5 bases). CDR1 SGHRS and CDR2 YFSETQ come from the germline V gene. Trimming pared 5 bases from V and 0 bases from J, leaving 11 bases between. This CDR3 contains 15 residues.